This T cell receptor beta chain was observed in a study of blood T cell repertoires in COVID-19. Using immunoSEQ multiplex PCR, the repertoire was profiled, and TCRdb retains in-frame clones only, with some absent. The sample consists of roughly 250,000 clones, 70% to 90% of them appearing once. Trimming at V came to 3 bases and at J to 4 bases, leaving 4 bases not matched to a gene. Germline assignment: CDR1 MGHRA and CDR2 YSYEKL. The CDR3 consists of 14 residues. The sequence was obtained from a woman aged 35 to 49 who had recovered from COVID-19. The chain uses TRBV4-1 and TRBJ1-2, with TRBD1 matching 8 bases. Source material: peripheral blood. The CDR3 coding sequence is TGCGCCAGCAGCCACTCCACAGGGGGCTATGGCTACACCTTC. Translation gives CASSHSTGGYGYTF.